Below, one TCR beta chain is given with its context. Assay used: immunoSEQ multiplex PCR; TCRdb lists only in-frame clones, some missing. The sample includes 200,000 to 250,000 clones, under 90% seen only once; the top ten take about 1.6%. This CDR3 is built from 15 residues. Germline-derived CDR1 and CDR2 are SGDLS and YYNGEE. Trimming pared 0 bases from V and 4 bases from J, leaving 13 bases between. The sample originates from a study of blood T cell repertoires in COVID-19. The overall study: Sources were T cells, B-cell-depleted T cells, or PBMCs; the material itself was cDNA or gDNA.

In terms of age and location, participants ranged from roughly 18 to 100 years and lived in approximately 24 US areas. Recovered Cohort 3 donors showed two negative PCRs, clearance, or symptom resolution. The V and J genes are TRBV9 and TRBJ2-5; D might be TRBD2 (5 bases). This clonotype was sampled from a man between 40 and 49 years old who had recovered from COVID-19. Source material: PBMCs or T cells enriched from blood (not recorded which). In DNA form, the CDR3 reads TGTGCCAGCAGCGTAGATGAGGGAGAAGGAGAGACCCAGTACTTC. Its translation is CASSVDEGEGETQYF.